This record looks at one T cell receptor beta chain sequence and its context. The source of the sample is a study of shared clonotypes between healthy human individuals. With 6 bases clipped from V and 10 bases from J, the junction kept 12 bases outside the gene matches. Germline V lookup: CDR1 LNHDA, CDR2 SQIVND (reference sequence). The length of the CDR3 is 14 residues. Data came from immunoSEQ multiplex PCR; TCRdb stores just in-frame clones and leaves some out. The repertoire has over a million clones, around three quarters of them found once; the top ten carry approximately 0.5%. The receptor was isolated from a man aged 18 to 35 in good health. Some clones in this sample may be carry-over from other donors' samples. The chain joins TRBV19 to TRBJ1-5, with TRBD1 matching over 7 bases. The sequencing input was memory CD4+ T cells from PBMCs. Subset given: CD45RA-negative fraction. CDR3 sequence: CASRTRDSFNPQHF. CDR3 bases: TGTGCCAGTAGGACCCGGGACAGCTTTAATCCCCAGCATTTT.